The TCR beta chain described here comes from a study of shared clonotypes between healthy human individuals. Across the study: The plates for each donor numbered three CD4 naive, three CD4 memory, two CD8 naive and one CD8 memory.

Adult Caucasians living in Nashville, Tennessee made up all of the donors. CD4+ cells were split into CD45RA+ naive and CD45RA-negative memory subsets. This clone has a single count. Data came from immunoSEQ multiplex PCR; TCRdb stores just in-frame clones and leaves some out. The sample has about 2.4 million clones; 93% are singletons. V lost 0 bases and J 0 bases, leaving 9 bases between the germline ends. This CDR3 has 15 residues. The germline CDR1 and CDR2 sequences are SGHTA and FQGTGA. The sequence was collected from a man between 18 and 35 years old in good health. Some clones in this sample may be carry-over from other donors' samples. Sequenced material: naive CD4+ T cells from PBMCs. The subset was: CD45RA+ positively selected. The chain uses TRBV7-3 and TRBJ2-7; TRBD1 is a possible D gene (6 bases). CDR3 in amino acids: CASSLTRQASYEQYF. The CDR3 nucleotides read TGTGCCAGCAGCTTAACGAGACAGGCCTCCTACGAGCAGTACTTC.